The source of this TCR beta chain is a study of blood T cells in healthy people across ages. PCR was performed a second time for about 6 to 12 cycles using a sample-barcoded 5' primer and a J-beta primer mix. TCRdb reprocessed the 5' RACE reads via MiXCR and lists one record per CDR3 protein. The sample consists of approximately 800,000 distinct CDR3 sequences, 45% to 70% of them appearing once. Notes on the study in general: Naive and antigen-experienced cells were not separated, limiting conclusive comparison. Estimates drawn from one million T cells were deemed to understate diversity.

The germline gives CDR1 SGHTA, CDR2 FQGNSA. The CDR3 runs 14 residues. V lost 5 bases and J lost 6, with 14 bases in between. Details on this clonotype: Its target is unknown.

This chain links TRBV7-2 with TRBJ2-4; D is unresolved. Sequences were obtained from blood. This clonotype was obtained from a man aged 40-55 years in good health. CDR3 region: CASSAPQRLNIQYF. The CDR3 DNA follows: TGTGCCAGCAGCGCGCCTCAGCGTTTAAACATTCAGTACTTC.